This T cell receptor (beta chain) originates from a study of spatial heterogeneity in lung cancer (dated by TCRdb to the late 2010s). For the study in its entirety: Beta-chain transcripts were consistently detected in greater numbers than alpha-chain transcripts, which likely reflects a higher abundance of beta-chain transcripts. At surgery, over 200 tumor regions, 61 to 65 matched nontumor lung samples and 56 PBMC samples were TCR-sequenced for both alpha and beta chains. In the raw uncorrected reads, each unique combination of TCR and UMI appeared more than ten times on average. In non-small cell lung cancer, the study made a quantitative comparison of TCR alpha and beta repertoires among multiple tumor regions, matched nontumor lung and blood. Nonsynonymous mutation counts, determined by whole-exome sequencing of tumor tissue, were related to features of the TCR repertoire. Results and caveats for the whole study, not just this receptor: Additional single-cell paired TCR alpha and beta sequencing was considered necessary to confirm, at a functional level, the hypothesis that regional TCRs recognize regional mutations. Ubiquitous expanded tumor TCRs were detected in blood more often at tumor resection than at routine follow-up.

The time point label corresponds to: sample taken at primary tumor resection. TCR sequencing used whole RNA extracted from tumor and nontumor lung tissue, or from cryopreserved PBMC samples, without cell sorting. The donors were about 71 patients from the lung TRACERx cohort who had early-stage, untreated non-small cell lung cancer. Only patients for whom sufficient RNA was available from at least two tumor regions were selected for TCR sequencing. Receptor amplification or capture employed 5' RACE. Reads for this sample came from a NextSeq 500. To allow correction of PCR and sequencing errors, the TCR library protocol tagged every TCR cDNA molecule with a unique molecular identifier. On the study's bioinformatics: TCR identification, UMI-based error correction and CDR3 extraction were performed with Decombinator tools. TCRs above a frequency of 2 per 1,000, corresponding to the top 1% of the tumor frequency distribution, were defined as expanded. Rényi diversity was computed with the R vegan package after subsampling each repertoire 100 times to 5,000 TCRs. To build CDR3 similarity networks, amino acid triplet string-kernel similarity was used, and CDR3s were connected when their pairwise similarity was above 0.82. TCRdb handled the public reads itself, with Q25 trimming in fastp and clone calling in MiXCR, and kept productive beta chains. Rows merge per CDR3 protein into single entries with the most common DNA and genes. TCRdb's processing, not the authors', yielded these V and J calls. Across this sample there are tens of thousands of distinct CDR3 sequences, with 15% to 25% seen only once. The ten largest clones take up approximately 5.6% of the sample.

At least ten counts were recorded for this clonotype. It lacks a known antigen. Within one base of it there is no much larger clone, and no base qualities were kept. The clonotype originates from a male donor with early-stage non-small cell lung cancer. Source: PBMCs, taken at surgery.

The CDR3 protein: CASSLLTSGTDTQYF. The base sequence is TGTGCCAGCAGTTTACTGACTAGCGGCACAGATACGCAGTATTTT. The chain joins TRBV28 to TRBJ2-3, with 8 bases in between that match TRBD2. CDR3 length: 15 amino acids, cysteine to phenylalanine. The only DNA kept is the CDR3, 45 bases in frame from the first base. As encoded in the germline V gene, CDR1 is MDHEN while CDR2 is SYDVKM. Trimming removed 2 bases from V and 1 base from J; the gene matches leave 2 bases unexplained.